What follows are 29 T cell receptor beta chains derived from one specimen sequenced in a study of regulatory T cells in long-lasting Graves disease. Library construction for TCR beta used iRepertoire HTBI primers and Arm-PCR of CDR3 regions. TCRdb re-called the multiplex PCR reads through MiXCR, storing one row per CDR3 protein. The sample lists about 330,000 distinct CDR3 sequences, about 16% occurring once. Time point given: newly diagnosed GD, antithyroid drugs for less than 3 months. From RNA extracted from PBMCs, the TCR library was made. These data were likewise used in another study, on T cells in Graves' hyperthyroidism and ophthalmopathy.

Material: peripheral blood mononuclear cells (PBMCs), obtained at new diagnosis, from a patient treated with antithyroid drugs. The source of these receptors is a woman between 18 and 29 years old with Graves disease.

This clonotype was seen more than once but under ten times. The gene calls are TRBV6-1 and TRBJ1-2, with D uncertain. From germline, CDR1 is MNHNS and CDR2 SASEGT. The CDR3 consists of 15 residues. Trimming pared 4 bases from V and 2 bases from J, leaving 14 bases between. The CDR3 region is CASSVTDASNYGYTF. DNA of the CDR3: TGTGCCAGCAGTGTAACAGACGCCAGCAACTATGGCTACACCTTC.

This clonotype was seen a handful of times. This chain connects TRBV9 to TRBJ2-7, with 8 positions matching TRBD1. Germline CDR1 reads SGDLS; CDR2 reads YYNGEE. This CDR3 is 16 amino acids long. J gave up 3 bases and V 0 bases, and 8 bases lay outside the gene matches. The DNA of the CDR3 is TGTGCCAGCAGCGTAGGACCCGGGACAGGCCACTACGAGCAGTACTTC. Protein sequence: CASSVGPGTGHYEQYF.

This clonotype was observed at least ten times. The chain has TRBV20-1 and TRBJ2-3; TRBD2 is a possible D gene (6 bases). The CDR3 contains 15 residues. Trimming stripped 3 bases from V and 6 bases from J, with 19 bases between. Per the germline V gene, CDR1 is DFQATT and CDR2 is SNEGSKA (reference sequence). This CDR3 is CSARLPRHRGDTQYF. DNA of the CDR3: TGCAGTGCTAGGCTCCCCAGGCACCGGGGGGATACGCAGTATTTT.

The rearrangement links TRBV6-1 to TRBJ2-5; D might be TRBD1 (6 bases). The CDR3 is 13 residues long. V was trimmed by 6 bases and J by 4 bases, leaving 12 bases between them. CDR1 and CDR2 (germline): MNHNS, SASEGT. CDR3 amino acids: CASRLSGAETQYF. The DNA of the CDR3 is TGTGCCAGCAGGCTTTCAGGGGCAGAGACCCAGTACTTC.

This clonotype showed up many times. V usage is TRBV6-1 and J usage is TRBJ2-5; no clear D. This CDR3 is 14 amino acids long. Trimming cost V 4 bases and J 5 bases, with 14 bases left between them. Germline CDR1 MNHNS, CDR2 SASEGT. The CDR3 is CASSVFVVKETQYF. The DNA of the CDR3 is TGTGCCAGCAGTGTCTTCGTGGTTAAGGAGACCCAGTACTTC.

This clonotype came up many times. The chain couples TRBV11-2 to TRBJ2-1; either TRBD1 or TRBD2 may fit D (5 bases each). V lost 6 bases to trimming and J lost 7 bases, with 7 bases between them. Germline CDR1 SGHAT, CDR2 FQNNGV. This CDR3 is 11 amino acids long. The CDR3 here is CASSEGNEQFF. CDR3 sequence (DNA): TGTGCCAGCAGTGAGGGGAATGAGCAGTTCTTC.

This clonotype has ten or more counts. V gene TRBV28 combines with J gene TRBJ1-1; D gene ambiguous. Germline CDR1 and CDR2: MDHEN and SYDVKM. V was clipped by 3 bases and J by 1 base, with 9 bases between them. The CDR3 has 14 amino acids. CDR3 nucleotides: TGTGCCAGCAGTTTGAGGCAGCAGAACACTGAAGCTTTCTTT. It specifies CASSLRQQNTEAFF.

There are a few counts of this clonotype. DNA for the CDR3: TGTGCCAGCAGCCGGGGCAGGGGGCCTTTAGATGAGCAGTTCTTC. Its translation: CASSRGRGPLDEQFF. The chain recombines TRBV13 with TRBJ2-1; 8 bases match TRBD1. CDR1 and CDR2 from the germline V gene are PRHDT and FYEKMQ (reference sequence). This CDR3 contains 15 residues. The V and J ends lost 5 bases and 8 bases, in that order; junction bases with no gene match: 11.

In its sample, this clonotype was seen a few times. This chain connects TRBV19 to TRBJ1-1; no firm D call. Looked up from germline, CDR1 is LNHDA and CDR2 is SQIVND (reference sequence). The CDR3 spans 12 residues. V lost 6 bases to trimming and J lost 4 bases, with 9 bases between them. The CDR3: CASRRSGTEAFF. The CDR3 DNA is TGTGCCAGTAGGAGAAGCGGCACTGAAGCTTTCTTT.

This chain connects TRBV9 to TRBJ2-3, with TRBD2 matching over 10 bases. The CDR3 spans 15 residues. Trimming at V came to 4 bases and at J to 6 bases, leaving 8 bases not matched to a gene. The germline gives CDR1 SGDLS, CDR2 YYNGEE. The CDR3: CASSSLAGTGDTQYF. The CDR3 DNA is TGTGCCAGCAGCTCACTAGCGGGGACTGGGGATACGCAGTATTTT.

This clonotype was detected ten times or more. V and J are TRBV2 and TRBJ2-4; tentatively, D is TRBD2 (6 bases). This CDR3 has 15 amino acids. V was cut by 3 bases and J by 2 bases, with 11 bases left in between. CDR1 and CDR2 from the germline V gene are SNHLY and FYNNEI. Written as DNA, the CDR3 is TGTGCCAGCAGTGAGTTCGGGGGTCCCAAAAACATTCAGTACTTC. The encoded protein is CASSEFGGPKNIQYF.

As concerns this clonotype: Being one base from a much bigger clone, this may be a read error. The chain carries TRBV18 and TRBJ2-1, with TRBD2 matching over 8 bases. The CDR3 is 14 residues long. The germline CDR1 and CDR2 sequences are KGHSH and LQKENI. V was pared by 8 bases and J by 10 bases, with 13 bases of the junction left unmatched. CDR3 sequence: CASKPWTSSHEQFF. The CDR3 DNA reads as TGTGCCAGCAAACCTTGGACTAGCTCACACGAGCAGTTCTTC.

This clonotype has only a few counts. V gene TRBV9 combines with J gene TRBJ2-5, with D hard to call. Trimming cost V 0 bases and J 1 base, with 10 bases left between them. This CDR3 spans 15 amino acids. The germline V gene encodes CDR1 SGDLS and CDR2 YYNGEE. The CDR3 region has the DNA TGTGCCAGCAGCGTAGTAATGGGGTCCCAAGAGACCCAGTACTTC. It specifies CASSVVMGSQETQYF. Full variable domain (remainder filled in from reference TRBV9 and TRBJ2-5): DSGVTQTPKHLITATGQRVTLRCSPRSGDLSVYWYQQSLDQGLQFLIQYYNGEERAKGNILERFSAQQFPDLHSELNLSSLELGDSALYFCASSVVMGSQETQYFGPGTRLLVL.

This clonotype was counted at least ten times. V is TRBV12-3 or TRBV12-4 and J is TRBJ1-1, with a weak D call TRBD1 (6 bases). V was pared by 1 base and J by 1 base, with 10 bases between. The CDR3 is 15 amino acids. The CDR3 reads CASSLGPGANTEAFF. The CDR3 DNA sequence: TGTGCCAGCAGTTTAGGGCCGGGGGCGAACACTGAAGCTTTCTTT.

This clonotype was seen many times. The genes are TRBV20-1 and TRBJ2-4; TRBD2 matches 9 bases. The germline V gene has CDR1 DFQATT and CDR2 SNEGSKA (reference sequence). The CDR3 sequence is 13 residues long. V was pared by 0 bases and J by 11 bases, with 5 bases of the junction left unmatched. The CDR3 protein is CSARDFAGGVQYF. CDR3 bases: TGCAGTGCTAGAGATTTCGCGGGGGGGGTTCAGTACTTC.

The gene calls are TRBV6-1 and TRBJ1-6; D uncertain. The CDR3 consists of 15 residues. From germline, CDR1 is MNHNS and CDR2 SASEGT. V lost 7 bases and J lost 6, with 16 bases in between. CDR3 region: CASILGGFLNSPLHF. The CDR3 DNA sequence: TGTGCCAGCATTCTTGGAGGGTTTCTTAATTCACCCCTCCACTTT.

V and J are TRBV29-1 and TRBJ1-1, with D uncertain. CDR3 length: 14 amino acids. The V end was cut by 4 bases, the J end by 3 bases, with 15 bases between. Germline loops: CDR1 SQVTM, CDR2 ANQGSEA. This CDR3 is CSVASASGYTEAFF. For the CDR3, the DNA is TGCAGCGTTGCGTCGGCAAGTGGGTACACTGAAGCTTTCTTT.

V gene TRBV2 combines with J gene TRBJ2-5, with TRBD1 identical over 8 bases. Looked up from germline, CDR1 is SNHLY and CDR2 is FYNNEI. This CDR3 has 17 amino acids. Trimming removed 5 bases from V and 5 bases from J; junction bases left unmatched: 16. The CDR3 sequence: CASSLSGTGGDIETQYF. The DNA of the CDR3 is TGTGCCAGCAGTTTGTCCGGGACAGGTGGGGACATCGAGACCCAGTACTTC.

V gene TRBV20-1 combines with J gene TRBJ2-1; 13 positions match TRBD2. V shed 3 bases, J shed 4 bases, and the junction held 3 bases outside the gene matches. The germline V gene encodes CDR1 DFQATT and CDR2 SNEGSKA (reference sequence). This CDR3 region has 15 residues. The CDR3 is CSASGTSGKYNEQFF. Here the CDR3 DNA reads TGCAGTGCTAGCGGGACTAGCGGGAAGTACAATGAGCAGTTCTTC.

This clonotype was seen repeatedly, ten times or more. The CDR3 protein is CASSDERGTEAFF. CDR3 sequence (DNA): TGCGCCAGCAGCGATGAACGGGGCACTGAAGCTTTCTTT. This chain uses TRBV5-1 with TRBJ1-1; D unclear. Trimming pared 4 bases from V and 4 bases from J, leaving 11 bases between. This CDR3 has 13 residues. CDR1 is SGHRS, CDR2 YFSETQ, per germline. The whole variable domain, remainder taken from reference TRBV5-1 and TRBJ1-1, is KAGVTQTPRYLIKTRGQQVTLSCSPISGHRSVSWYQQTPGQGLQFLFEYFSETQRNKGNFPGRFSGRQFSNSRSEMNVSTLELGDSALYLCASSDERGTEAFFGQGTRLTVV.

In DNA form, the CDR3 reads TGTGCCTGGAACCGAACCCCTCTTGGCGAGCAGTACTTC. Protein sequence: CAWNRTPLGEQYF. This chain uses TRBV30 with TRBJ2-7; unclear D gene. V shed 4 bases and J shed 6 bases, with 16 bases lying between them. CDR3 length: 13 amino acids. Per germline, CDR1 GTSNPN and CDR2 SVGIG (reference sequence).

The CDR3 region has the DNA TGTGCCAGCAGCTTCGGGTACTATAGCAATCAGCCCCAGCATTTT. Residues: CASSFGYYSNQPQHF. The rearrangement links TRBV11-2 to TRBJ1-5; D gene unclear. Germline assignment: CDR1 SGHAT and CDR2 FQNNGV. The CDR3 contains 15 residues. The V gene lost 3 bases and the J gene lost 0 bases, with 9 bases spanning the gap.

This clonotype came up many times. The chain has TRBV28 and TRBJ1-3; 7 bases align to TRBD1. V lost 6 bases, J lost 9 bases, and 5 bases stayed unmatched. Germline CDR1 is MDHEN and CDR2 is SYDVKM. The CDR3 contains 12 residues. CDR3 protein: CASRQGVSTIYF. CDR3 DNA sequence: TGTGCCAGCAGGCAGGGGGTTTCCACCATATATTTT.

This clonotype occurred many times. This sequence joins TRBV7-2 and TRBJ2-2, with D possibly called TRBD1 or TRBD2 (6 bases each). V gave up 0 bases and J gave up 5 bases, with 16 bases separating them. The CDR3 has 17 residues. Per the germline V gene, CDR1 is SGHTA and CDR2 is FQGNSA. CDR3 loop: CASSLAWGALNTGELFF. CDR3 nucleotides: TGTGCCAGCAGCTTAGCGTGGGGGGCCTTGAATACCGGGGAGCTGTTTTTT.

This clonotype occurred many times. A read error may account for a junction end that differs from germline. This chain connects TRBV11-2 to TRBJ2-7; the match to TRBD2 covers 13 bases. This CDR3 has 15 residues. Germline values: CDR1 SGHAT, CDR2 FQNNGV. In DNA, the CDR3 is TGCGCCAGCAGCCAACTAGCGGGGGGGCCCTACGAGCAGTACTTC. Translating it yields CASSQLAGGPYEQYF.

Of note for this clonotype: Its ends do not fully match the called genes, so a read error is possible. The chain couples TRBV29-1 to TRBJ2-1, with a tentative D call TRBD2 (5 bases). The germline V gene encodes CDR1 SQVTM and CDR2 ANQGSEA. CDR3 length equals 13 residues. Here the CDR3 reads CSVEGGANNEQFF. The CDR3 bases are TGCAGCGTCGAAGGAGGTGCCAACAATGAGCAGTTCTTC.

At least ten counts were recorded for this clonotype. The V call is TRBV6-1, the J call TRBJ2-1; D gene uncertain. Germline assignment: CDR1 MNHNS and CDR2 SASEGT. V was clipped by 5 bases and J by 8 bases, with 13 bases between them. This CDR3 region has 13 residues. CDR3 region: CASSRTSKDEQFF. The CDR3 DNA sequence: TGTGCCAGCAGTCGGACGAGTAAGGATGAGCAGTTCTTC.

The CDR3 bases are TGTGCCACCAGTGAACTGGGACAGGGGGGGGGCAATGAGCAGTTCTTC. Encoded protein: CATSELGQGGGNEQFF. This chain links TRBV24-1 with TRBJ2-1; 11 nucleotides agree with TRBD1. Germline CDR1 reads KGHDR; CDR2 reads SFDVKD. Trimming at V came to 4 bases and at J to 6 bases, leaving 7 bases not matched to a gene. The CDR3 spans 16 residues.

This clonotype was detected ten times or more. The chain couples TRBV4-1 to TRBJ1-4, with 8 bases matching TRBD1. J gave up 7 bases and V 0 bases, and 7 bases lay outside the gene matches. CDR3 size: 16 residues. CDR1 and CDR2 (germline): MGHRA, YSYEKL. CDR3 DNA: TGCGCCAGCAGCCAAGATCCAGGACAGGGCCGTGAAAAACTGTTTTTT. This codes for CASSQDPGQGREKLFF.